Below, 14 T cell receptor beta chains from the same sample are listed, as sequenced in a study of vaccination and CD4 T cells after COVID-19. The treatment: approximately nine-day PBMC culture with coronavirus spike peptide pools or control peptides (ViraFEST assay). With the Oncomine TCR Beta short-read assay, DNA from cultured CD4+ T cells was sequenced. TCRdb used MiXCR to reprocess the PCR reads, holding one entry per CDR3 protein. This table has fewer than 11,000 distinct CDR3 sequences, 30% appearing once. For these receptors, no antigen is known. The sequenced sample was CD4+ T cells from blood, cultured in vitro, obtained after SARS-CoV-2 vaccination. All receptors come from a human donor who had recovered from COVID-19.

This clonotype was seen a few times. This chain links TRBV4-2 with TRBJ2-7; TRBD2 matches 10 bases. The germline gives CDR1 LGHNA, CDR2 YNFKEQ. This CDR3 is 17 amino acids long. V was clipped by 0 bases and J by 3 bases; unmatched bases: 8. Here the CDR3 reads CASSQDLLAGPVYEQYF. Written as DNA, the CDR3 is TGTGCCAGCAGCCAAGACTTACTAGCGGGACCCGTCTACGAGCAGTACTTC.

The chain joins TRBV20-1 to TRBJ2-7; D not resolved. V lost 4 bases and J 2 bases, leaving 18 bases between the germline ends. The CDR3 totals 15 residues. Germline V gene sequence: CDR1 DFQATT, CDR2 SNEGSKA (reference sequence). CDR3 loop: CSANFFPGPPYEQYF. The CDR3 DNA is TGCAGTGCTAATTTTTTCCCGGGCCCCCCCTACGAGCAGTACTTC.

The V and J genes are TRBV20-1 and TRBJ2-5, with no clear D. In germline, CDR1 is DFQATT, CDR2 SNEGSKA (reference sequence). Trimming removed 5 bases at V and 7 bases at J, with 11 bases between. The CDR3 runs to 11 residues. Written as DNA, the CDR3 is TGCAGTGCTGACCCGATTGGGACCCAGTACTTC. Translation gives CSADPIGTQYF.

This clonotype was found a few times. The rearrangement links TRBV6-1 to TRBJ1-2; D is unresolved. The CDR3 loop spans 14 amino acids. The V gene's germline CDR1 is MNHNS and CDR2 SASEGT. Trimming removed 7 bases from V and 2 bases from J, with 14 bases in between. In nucleotides, the CDR3 is TGTGCCAGCAAACTCGGATCAACCAACTATGGCTACACCTTC. Amino acid sequence: CASKLGSTNYGYTF.

Concerning this clonotype itself: This may stem from a read error, because a much larger clone lies one nucleotide away. The chain recombines TRBV7-2 with TRBJ2-7; 7 bases match TRBD2. This CDR3 comprises 16 residues. CDR1 and CDR2 (germline): SGHTA, FQGNSA. The chain's CDR3 is CASSSLGSGEGYERYF. The CDR3 DNA follows: TGTGCCAGCAGCTCCCTGGGGTCCGGGGAGGGGTACGAGCGGTACTTC.

The chain carries TRBV20-1 and TRBJ2-1; D call uncertain. The CDR3 runs to 13 residues. V was pared by 5 bases and J by 5 bases, with 13 bases between. CDR1 DFQATT and CDR2 SNEGSKA come from the germline V gene (reference sequence). The CDR3 protein is CSALRPINNEQFF. The CDR3 DNA is TGCAGTGCTCTCAGACCCATAAACAATGAGCAGTTCTTC.

V usage is TRBV20-1 and J usage is TRBJ2-7, with TRBD2 matching over 14 bases. V lost 5 bases to trimming and J lost 3 bases; unmatched junction nucleotides: 9. The CDR3 length is 16 residues. Germline V gene sequence: CDR1 DFQATT, CDR2 SNEGSKA (reference sequence). The DNA for the CDR3 is TGCAGTGCTTCCGGGACTAGCGGGAGTATGAGCTACGAGCAGTACTTC. Residues: CSASGTSGSMSYEQYF.

As for this clonotype: The junction departs from germline at one end; a sequencing error may be responsible. The chain joins TRBV28 to TRBJ2-5; 13 bases line up with TRBD2. The CDR3 sequence is 19 residues long. Looked up from germline, CDR1 is MDHEN and CDR2 is SYDVKM. DNA of the CDR3: TGTGCCAGCAGTTCACGTCGGACTAGCGGGAGAGGATCGGGGGAGACCGAGTACTTC. Translating gives CASSSRRTSGRGSGETEYF.

This clonotype was counted only a few times. The chain couples TRBV28 to TRBJ1-5, with D possibly matching TRBD1 (5 bases). The CDR3 loop spans 15 amino acids. The germline CDR1 and CDR2 sequences are MDHEN and SYDVKM. V lost 2 bases and J lost 3, with 11 bases in between. CDR3 sequence: CASSLSGAFNQPQHF. DNA of the CDR3: TGTGCCAGCAGTTTAAGCGGGGCCTTCAATCAGCCCCAGCATTTT.

In its sample, this clonotype was seen a few times. The chain carries TRBV20-1 and TRBJ1-3, with a tentative D call TRBD1 (5 bases). The CDR3 is 13 residues long. Germline loops: CDR1 DFQATT, CDR2 SNEGSKA (reference sequence). V was cut by 5 bases and J by 9 bases, with 17 bases left in between. The CDR3 sequence: CSAHRDLGRTIYF. The CDR3 bases are TGCAGTGCTCACCGGGACTTAGGGCGCACCATATATTTT.

This clonotype is categorized as medium-sized (0.01 to 0.1%). V usage is TRBV24-1 and J usage is TRBJ2-1; D possibly corresponds to TRBD2 (6 bases). V lost 0 bases, J lost 4 bases, and 18 bases lay in between. Germline assignment: CDR1 KGHDR and CDR2 SFDVKD. The length of the CDR3 is 18 residues. CDR3 nucleotides: TGTGCCACCAGTGATTTGCTGTCTGGAGGGCCGGGATACAATGAGCAGTTCTTC. It yields the protein CATSDLLSGGPGYNEQFF.

Relative to its sample, this clonotype is medium-sized (0.01 to 0.1%). V usage is TRBV19 and J usage is TRBJ2-1, with TRBD2 identical over 13 bases. The CDR3 totals 18 residues. V shed 8 bases and J 8 bases; nucleotides not matched to a gene: 18. The germline V gene has CDR1 LNHDA and CDR2 SQIVND (reference sequence). CDR3 loop: CASGVLPSTSGRVYEQFF. As DNA, the CDR3 is TGTGCCAGTGGGGTTTTACCCTCCACTAGCGGGAGGGTTTATGAGCAGTTCTTC.

The chain links TRBV27 to TRBJ2-7, with TRBD1 identical over 8 bases. V dropped 6 bases and J dropped 6; count of bases not matched to a gene: 19. This CDR3 region has 17 residues. The germline V gene encodes CDR1 MNHEY and CDR2 SMNVEV (reference sequence). The CDR3 loop is CASRVSWLTGEALEQYF. As DNA, the CDR3 is TGTGCCAGCAGGGTTTCCTGGCTGACAGGGGAAGCCCTCGAGCAGTACTTC.

This clonotype has a handful of counts. This chain uses TRBV7-3 with TRBJ2-5; D possibly corresponds to TRBD2 (5 bases). V dropped 8 bases and J dropped 3 bases, with 13 bases sitting between them. The CDR3 is 13 amino acids. Germline V gene lookup returns CDR1 SGHTA and CDR2 FQGTGA. Here the CDR3 DNA reads TGTGCCAGCGGGGAGCGCTGGAAAGAGACCCAGTACTTC. It yields the protein CASGERWKETQYF.